This TCR beta chain was documented in a study of blood T cell repertoires in COVID-19 (dated by TCRdb to about 2020). At the level of the whole study: Samples covering the acute and convalescent phases of COVID-19 were provided by collaborators in the United States, Italy and Spain. Where available, HLA class I and class II types were taken from metadata supplied by the sample provider and were not determined by assay-based typing. The samples were drawn from the first 160 participants of the ongoing ImmuneRACE study and from 950 to 1,500 subjects provided by 6 global collaborators. The material from the prospective study consisted of cDNA or gDNA derived from T cells, B-cell-depleted T cells, or PBMCs. Nearly every sample came with metadata listing a de-identified subject ID, COVID-19 status, age in years and sex. The repertoires were released in a freely available public database intended as a resource for research on the immune response to SARS-CoV-2. Subjects who had been exposed to COVID-19, were actively infected with it, or had recovered from it provided the deeply sampled blood TCRbeta repertoires that made up the dataset.

Comment on this clone: Its antigen is unknown. Within one base of it there is no much larger clone, and no base qualities were kept.

Results and caveats for the whole study, not just this receptor: The amount of clinical and demographic metadata varied by source and participant and was provided uncurated.

TCRbeta CDR3 regions were amplified from genomic DNA by means of the immunoSEQ Assay, a bias-controlled multiplex PCR. As for the authors' bioinformatics: Within the assay, amplification of reference gene primers was used to estimate how many nucleated cells each sample contained. To quantify the absolute abundance of each unique TCRbeta CDR3 rearrangement, sequence reads were collapsed and filtered. Productive Simpson clonality was computed per sample as the square root of Simpson's diversity index over productive rearrangements. Held by TCRdb, this immuneACCESS table contains in-frame sequences only and omits some clones. Under half of the omission traces to an unresolved V gene where checked; the cause of the rest is unknown. V and J calls and clone size come straight from that table; D and trimming were deduced from the DNA. For this sample there are 200,000 to 250,000 clones; roughly 80% appear just once. The leading ten clones occupy 1.8% of the sample.

Participants in the prospective study were aged roughly 18 to 100 years, lived in 20 to 30 United States geographic areas, and enrolled through a virtual design. In the prospective study, cohorts were assigned on the basis of participant-reported clinical history obtained from a screening survey and a study questionnaire. For ImmuneRACE Cohort 3, a participant was defined as recovered based on two consecutive negative NP/OP PCR tests, clearance by a healthcare professional, or resolution of symptoms. In the prospective study, mobile phlebotomists collected whole blood, serum and a nasopharyngeal or oropharyngeal swab from each participant. Prospective study participants could optionally give additional blood draws and questionnaires over a roughly 2-month period. Before DNA extraction, prospective study blood samples were shipped either frozen or at room temperature. V is pared back by 2 bases and J by 7 bases, with 14 bases lying between the germline termini. CDR1 and CDR2, looked up from the germline V gene (reference sequence), are LNHDA and SQIVND. From its cysteine to its phenylalanine, the CDR3 spans 14 amino acids. Only the CDR3 DNA stays, 42 bases, in frame from base 1.

This TCR derives from a man aged 55 to 70 who had recovered from COVID-19. What was sequenced was PBMCs or T cells enriched from blood (not recorded which). The rearranged segments are TRBV19 and TRBJ1-2, with the D gene not confidently named. The CDR3 in this case is CASSITPPRGGYTF. The nucleotides are TGTGCCAGTAGTATAACCCCCCCCCGGGGTGGCTACACCTTC.